What follows are 26 T cell receptor beta chains derived from one specimen sequenced in a study of OX40 agonist ivuxolimab in advanced cancers. Libraries were prepared by immunoSEQ multiplex PCR; TCRdb keeps only in-frame clonotypes and omits some of them. This repertoire shows nearly 110,000 clones, over 75% found once; its top ten account for around 0.47%. Material: CD4+ or CD8+ T cells sorted from blood, obtained in a trial of the OX40 agonist ivuxolimab. These receptors were taken from an adult with an advanced solid tumor such as melanoma, head and neck, liver or kidney cancer.

Written as DNA, the CDR3 is TGTGCCAGCAGCTTAGCCCTCTACAATGAGCAGTTCTTC. It specifies CASSLALYNEQFF. The chain carries TRBV7-2 and TRBJ2-1; D unclear. The CDR3 has 13 amino acids. Trimming took off 0 bases at V and 3 bases at J, with 3 bases between the two ends. CDR1 is SGHTA, CDR2 FQGNSA, per germline.

The J gene is TRBJ1-4, the V gene TRBV30; TRBD1 matches at 7 bases. The germline gives CDR1 GTSNPN, CDR2 SVGIG (reference sequence). There are 12 residues in the CDR3. CDR3 in DNA: TGTGCACGGGGCAGGGGGGATGAAAAACTGTTTTTT. As protein: CARGRGDEKLFF.

On this clone itself: One end of the junction is discordant with germline, which a read error may explain. The V and J genes are TRBV5-1 and TRBJ2-5, with TRBD2 matching over 11 bases. CDR1 and CDR2 from the germline V gene are SGHRS and YFSETQ. CDR3 length: 15 residues. The CDR3 DNA is TGTGCCAGCAGCCGAACGGGACTAGCGGAGGAGACCCAGTACTTC. Residues: CASSRTGLAEETQYF.

J is TRBJ2-5 and V is TRBV9, with D possibly being TRBD2 (7 bases). The CDR3 contains 15 residues. The germline V gene encodes CDR1 SGDLS and CDR2 YYNGEE. V lost 0 bases and J 4 bases, leaving 13 bases between the germline ends. The CDR3 is CASSVAGGRTETQYF. For the CDR3, the DNA is TGTGCCAGCAGCGTAGCCGGGGGGCGGACAGAGACCCAGTACTTC.

The chain couples TRBV7-2 to TRBJ2-2; D is perhaps TRBD1 (6 bases). The CDR3 length is 16 residues. Germline assignment: CDR1 SGHTA and CDR2 FQGNSA. Between the trimmed V and J ends, which lost 1 base and 0 bases, there was a span of 9 bases. CDR3 DNA: TGTGCCAGCAGCTTAGGAGGGACATCGAACACCGGGGAGCTGTTTTTT. Its translation: CASSLGGTSNTGELFF.

V is TRBV10-3 and J is TRBJ1-2, with no clear D. The V end was cut by 0 bases, the J end by 8 bases, with 7 bases between. CDR3 length: 12 residues. Germline V gene lookup returns CDR1 ENHRY and CDR2 SYGVKD. CDR3 sequence: CAISESGIGYTF. CDR3 coding DNA: TGTGCCATCAGTGAGTCTGGGATAGGCTACACCTTC.

The chain employs TRBV28 and TRBJ2-3; D is undetermined. Between the trimmed V and J ends, which lost 2 bases and 0 bases, there was a span of 15 bases. Per germline, CDR1 MDHEN and CDR2 SYDVKM. CDR3 length: 17 residues. CDR3 amino acids: CASSLVAASVSTDTQYF. CDR3 DNA: TGTGCCAGCAGTTTAGTGGCAGCGAGTGTTAGCACAGATACGCAGTATTTT.

The V gene is TRBV28, the J gene TRBJ2-7; 9 positions agree with TRBD1. Looked up from germline, CDR1 is MDHEN and CDR2 is SYDVKM. The CDR3 is 15 amino acids. The V segment lost 5 bases and the J segment 6 bases; nucleotides outside the gene matches: 11. The CDR3 sequence: CASSRPGQGMFEQYF. The CDR3 DNA sequence: TGTGCCAGCAGTCGTCCGGGACAGGGTATGTTCGAGCAGTACTTC.

The CDR3 spells CASSEGGRTDTQYF. In DNA, the CDR3 is TGTGCCAGCAGTGAAGGGGGGAGGACAGATACGCAGTATTTT. The chain joins TRBV25-1 to TRBJ2-3, with D tentatively TRBD2 (6 bases). This CDR3 is built from 14 residues. V lost 2 bases and J lost 3, with 9 bases in between. CDR1 and CDR2 from the germline V gene are MGHDK and SYGVNS.

V gene TRBV7-9 combines with J gene TRBJ2-7, with unresolved D. Trimming stripped 5 bases from V and 4 bases from J, with 6 bases between. The CDR3 has 11 amino acids. CDR1 and CDR2 (germline): SEHNR, FQNEAQ (reference sequence). The CDR3 DNA is TGTGCCAGCAGCAGGGCTTACGAGCAGTACTTC. This translates into CASSRAYEQYF.

The chain is built from TRBV4-3 and TRBJ2-3; either TRBD1 or TRBD2 may fit D (5 bases each). Germline lookup yields CDR1 LGHNA and CDR2 YSLEER. The CDR3 contains 15 residues. V was shortened by 3 bases and J by 0 bases, with 10 bases between the two germline ends. The CDR3 nucleotides are TGCGCCAGCAGCCATACGGGGCCAAGCACAGATACGCAGTATTTT. Translated, it gives CASSHTGPSTDTQYF.

The chain couples TRBV18 to TRBJ2-2, with a possible D match to TRBD2 (6 bases). Trimming stripped 3 bases from V and 0 bases from J, with 8 bases between. Germline CDR1 reads KGHSH; CDR2 reads LQKENI. This CDR3 contains 15 residues. CDR3 DNA: TGTGCCAGCTCACCGGGGGGAGCGAACACCGGGGAGCTGTTTTTT. Translation gives CASSPGGANTGELFF.

V and J are TRBV19 and TRBJ2-2, with D possibly being TRBD1 (6 bases). The CDR3 sequence is 16 residues long. The germline V and J ends were trimmed by 5 bases and 5 bases, with 18 bases remaining between them. Looked up from germline, CDR1 is LNHDA and CDR2 is SQIVND (reference sequence). The CDR3 sequence is CASSLSPSGATGELFF. CDR3 nucleotide sequence: TGTGCCAGTAGTTTGAGTCCGTCAGGGGCTACCGGGGAGCTGTTTTTT.

The chain employs TRBV5-6 and TRBJ1-2, with D perhaps matching TRBD1 (6 bases). The germline V and J ends were trimmed by 5 bases and 8 bases, with 16 bases remaining between them. Germline lookup yields CDR1 SGHDT and CDR2 YYEEEE. This CDR3 comprises 13 residues. CDR3 DNA sequence: TGTGCCAGCAGGGTACAGGGCAAGGAGGGCTACACCTTC. As protein: CASRVQGKEGYTF.

The gene calls are TRBV30 and TRBJ2-5, with 11 bases identical to TRBD2. Trimming cost V 3 bases and J 5 bases; bases outside gene matches: 8. This CDR3 region has 15 residues. The V gene's germline CDR1 is GTSNPN and CDR2 SVGIG (reference sequence). In nucleotides, the CDR3 is TGTGCCTGGAGGAGCAGACTAGCGGGGCGGGAGACCCAGTACTTC. This sequence encodes CAWRSRLAGRETQYF.

J is TRBJ1-6 and V is TRBV6-1, with D possibly being TRBD1 (5 bases). V lost 4 bases, J lost 6 bases, and 13 bases lay in between. The CDR3 is 15 amino acids. Germline V gene data show CDR1 as MNHNS and CDR2 as SASEGT. CDR3 loop: CASSAEPGGNSPLHF. The CDR3 coding sequence is TGTGCCAGCAGTGCCGAGCCCGGGGGTAATTCACCCCTCCACTTT.

V is TRBV15 and J is TRBJ1-6; 8 bases map to TRBD1. In germline, CDR1 is LNHNV, CDR2 YYDKDF (reference sequence). This CDR3 has 14 residues. Germline trimming cut 5 bases from V and 9 bases from J; bases unmatched to any gene: 6. This CDR3 is CATSGDRGSSPLHF. In DNA, the CDR3 is TGTGCCACCAGCGGCGACAGGGGTTCTTCACCCCTCCACTTT.

The chain recombines TRBV28 with TRBJ2-3; 8 nucleotides match TRBD2. With 2 bases clipped from V and 1 base from J, the junction kept 2 bases outside the gene matches. The CDR3 totals 15 residues. Germline assignment: CDR1 MDHEN and CDR2 SYDVKM. The CDR3 loop is CASSLPGGGTDTQYF. CDR3 DNA sequence: TGTGCCAGCAGTTTACCCGGGGGGGGCACAGATACGCAGTATTTT. Full variable domain (rest looked up from reference TRBV28 and TRBJ2-3): DVKVTQSSRYLVKRTGEKVFLECVQDMDHENMFWYRQDPGLGLRLIYFSYDVKMKEKGDIPEGYSVSREKKERFSLILESASTNQTSMYLCASSLPGGGTDTQYFGPGTRLTVL.

The chain employs TRBV29-1 and TRBJ2-6; no firm D call. This CDR3 comprises 14 residues. Per germline, CDR1 SQVTM and CDR2 ANQGSEA. With 6 bases removed from V and 0 bases from J, the gap between germline ends came to 9 bases. This CDR3 reads CSVVTSSGANVLTF. The CDR3 region has the DNA TGCAGCGTCGTGACGTCCTCTGGGGCCAACGTCCTGACTTTC.

This chain connects TRBV27 to TRBJ2-1; weak D call: TRBD2 (7 bases). CDR3 size: 14 residues. V was trimmed by 7 bases and J by 4 bases, leaving 14 bases between them. Germline V gene sequence: CDR1 MNHEY, CDR2 SMNVEV (reference sequence). The CDR3 DNA is TGTGCCAGCAAGGGGGAGCGGGGTTACAATGAGCAGTTCTTC. Translated: CASKGERGYNEQFF.

This chain connects TRBV30 to TRBJ1-3; D is ambiguous. The germline V gene has CDR1 GTSNPN and CDR2 SVGIG (reference sequence). The length of the CDR3 is 13 residues. Trimming shortened V by 8 bases and J by 2 bases, and 13 bases separated the two germline ends. CDR3 amino acids: CANGPGTGNTIYF. Here the CDR3 DNA reads TGTGCCAACGGACCGGGGACTGGAAACACCATATATTTT.

V gene TRBV4-3 combines with J gene TRBJ1-1, with a weak D call TRBD1 (5 bases). V lost 0 bases to trimming and J lost 7 bases, with 15 bases between them. Germline-derived CDR1 and CDR2 are LGHNA and YSLEER. The CDR3 length is 15 residues. As DNA, the CDR3 is TGCGCCAGCAGCCAAGATTTGCGGGGCGGAGGTGAAGCTTTCTTT. Amino acids: CASSQDLRGGGEAFF.

The chain carries TRBV5-1 and TRBJ2-1; TRBD2 matches at 12 bases. The trim removed 4 bases at V and 4 bases at J, leaving 3 bases unmatched. The CDR3 runs 15 residues. Germline values: CDR1 SGHRS, CDR2 YFSETQ. CDR3 in DNA: TGCGCCAGCAGCGTGACTAGCGGGGGATACAATGAGCAGTTCTTC. The encoded protein is CASSVTSGGYNEQFF.

The chain recombines TRBV28 with TRBJ2-5, with D tentatively TRBD1 or TRBD2 (6 bases each). This CDR3 contains 12 residues. The V end lost 4 bases, the J end lost 6 bases, and 9 bases lay between the germline ends. Germline CDR1 and CDR2: MDHEN and SYDVKM. The CDR3 region is CASSWGAQTQYF. The DNA of the CDR3 is TGTGCCAGCAGTTGGGGGGCCCAGACCCAGTACTTC. Variable domain in full (rest from reference TRBV28 and TRBJ2-5): DVKVTQSSRYLVKRTGEKVFLECVQDMDHENMFWYRQDPGLGLRLIYFSYDVKMKEKGDIPEGYSVSREKKERFSLILESASTNQTSMYLCASSWGAQTQYFGPGTRLLVL.

The rearrangement links TRBV6-1 to TRBJ2-7; tentative D call: TRBD2 (5 bases). V lost 2 bases and J 4 bases, leaving 6 bases between the germline ends. There are 12 residues in the CDR3. CDR1 is MNHNS, CDR2 SASEGT, per germline. CDR3 nucleotide sequence: TGTGCCAGCAGTGAACGGACTTACGAGCAGTACTTC. This sequence encodes CASSERTYEQYF.

CDR3 bases: TGTGCCAGCAGCCCCCCCCCGGGTCCTGGAAACACCATATATTTT. Protein sequence: CASSPPPGPGNTIYF. The chain recombines TRBV7-2 with TRBJ1-3; D is unclear. In germline, CDR1 is SGHTA, CDR2 FQGNSA. The CDR3 extends over 15 amino acids. Trimming pared 5 bases from V and 2 bases from J, leaving 13 bases between. The whole variable domain, remainder taken from reference TRBV7-2 and TRBJ1-3, is GAGVSQSPSNKVTEKGKDVELRCDPISGHTALYWYRQSLGQGLEFLIYFQGNSAPDKSGLPSDRFSAERTGGSVSTLTIQRTQQEDSAVYLCASSPPPGPGNTIYFGEGSWLTVV.